This TCR beta chain is from a study of T-cell reconstitution after alpha-beta-depleted transplantation in children. It was with unique molecular identifiers that the TCRbeta library was prepared. TCRdb re-called the PCR reads with MiXCR, one entry per CDR3 protein. Of about 580,000 distinct CDR3 sequences listed, approximately 22% are singletons. Germline CDR1 reads DFQATT; CDR2 reads SNEGSKA (reference sequence). V was trimmed by 6 bases and J by 0 bases, leaving 8 bases between them. This CDR3 spans 13 amino acids. This clonotype turned up a few times. As yet, its antigen is unknown. The study, taken as a whole, reports: There were some patients whose high TCRbeta diversity at day 60 came from surviving recipient T cells and thymic progenitors. Reported findings indicate that, about two months after transplant, alpha-beta T cells came from several hundred expanded clones, which were derived from non-depleted graft cells. Newly generated T cells supplied most T-cell counts and diversity one year post-transplant.

Sequencing used PBMCs, mostly from graft donor cells, obtained 360 days after TCRalphabeta/CD19-depleted stem cell transplant. The chain couples TRBV20-1 to TRBJ2-2; D possibly corresponds to TRBD2 (6 bases). This TCR derives from a boy younger than two who had a stem cell transplant for acute myeloid leukemia, so the T cells may come from the graft donor. The CDR3 loop reads CSAGLSNTGELFF. The CDR3 DNA is TGCAGTGCCGGACTATCGAACACCGGGGAGCTGTTTTTT.